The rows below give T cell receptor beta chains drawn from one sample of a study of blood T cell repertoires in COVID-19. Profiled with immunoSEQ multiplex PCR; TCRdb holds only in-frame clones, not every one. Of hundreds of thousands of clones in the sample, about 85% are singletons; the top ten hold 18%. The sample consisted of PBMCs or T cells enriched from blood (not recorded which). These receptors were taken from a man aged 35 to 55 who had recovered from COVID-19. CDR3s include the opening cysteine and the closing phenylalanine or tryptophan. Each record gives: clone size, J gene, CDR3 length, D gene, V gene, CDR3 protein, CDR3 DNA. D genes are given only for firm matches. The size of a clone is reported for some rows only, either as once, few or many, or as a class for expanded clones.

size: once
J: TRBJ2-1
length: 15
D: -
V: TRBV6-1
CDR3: CASSEDRSSYNEQFF
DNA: TGTGCCAGCAGTGAAGACAGGAGCTCCTACAATGAGCAGTTCTTC

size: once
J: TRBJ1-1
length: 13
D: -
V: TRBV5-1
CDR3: CASSLGRNTEAFF
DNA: TGCGCCAGCAGCTTGGGCAGGAACACTGAAGCTTTCTTT

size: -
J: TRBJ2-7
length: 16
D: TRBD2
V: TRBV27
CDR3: CASSRSGSGMTYEQYF
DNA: TGTGCCAGCAGTCGCTCGGGAAGCGGGATGACCTACGAGCAGTACTTC

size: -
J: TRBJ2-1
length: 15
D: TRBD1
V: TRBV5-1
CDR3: CASSLTGTGVNEQFF
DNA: TGCGCCAGCAGCTTGACAGGGACAGGGGTCAATGAGCAGTTCTTC

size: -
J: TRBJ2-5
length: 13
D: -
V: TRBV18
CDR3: CASSPPGVETQYF
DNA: TGTGCCAGCTCACCACCCGGAGTAGAGACCCAGTACTTC

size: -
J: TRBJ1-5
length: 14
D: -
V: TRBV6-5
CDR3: CASSQRLGNQPQHF
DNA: TGTGCCAGCAGTCAACGGTTAGGCAATCAGCCCCAGCATTTT

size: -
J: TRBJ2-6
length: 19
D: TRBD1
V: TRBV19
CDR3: CAEVVRGQGTLSGANVLTF
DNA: TGTGCCGAAGTGGTCCGCGGACAGGGAACTCTCTCTGGGGCCAACGTCCTGACTTTC

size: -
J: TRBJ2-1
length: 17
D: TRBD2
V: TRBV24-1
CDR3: CATSDFTTSGSPNEQFF
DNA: TGTGCCACCAGTGACTTCACTACTAGCGGGAGTCCAAATGAGCAGTTCTTC

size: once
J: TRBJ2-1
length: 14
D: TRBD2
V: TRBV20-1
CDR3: CSASVTSGSWEQFF
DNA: TGCAGTGCTAGTGTGACTAGCGGGAGTTGGGAGCAGTTCTTC

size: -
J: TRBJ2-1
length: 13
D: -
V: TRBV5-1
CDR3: CASTWLANNEQFF
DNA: TGCGCCAGCACGTGGCTAGCGAACAATGAGCAGTTCTTC

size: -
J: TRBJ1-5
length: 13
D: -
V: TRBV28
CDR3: CASSSPPHQPQHF
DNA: TGTGCCAGCAGTTCCCCCCCTCATCAGCCCCAGCATTTT

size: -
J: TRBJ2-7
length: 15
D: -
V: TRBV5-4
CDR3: CASSSRVGRSYEQYF
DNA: TGTGCCAGCAGCTCGAGGGTAGGACGCTCCTACGAGCAGTACTTC

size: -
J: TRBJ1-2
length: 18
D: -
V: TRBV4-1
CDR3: CASSHPWGDGGYGYGYTF
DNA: TGCGCCAGCAGCCACCCCTGGGGGGATGGAGGCTATGGCTATGGCTACACCTTC

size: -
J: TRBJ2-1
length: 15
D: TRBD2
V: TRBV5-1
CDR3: CASSLVPGGWNEQFF
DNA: TGCGCCAGCAGCTTGGTTCCGGGAGGTTGGAATGAGCAGTTCTTC

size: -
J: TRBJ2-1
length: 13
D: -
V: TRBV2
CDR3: CASSDPRGNEQFF
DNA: TGTGCCAGCAGTGACCCCCGGGGCAATGAGCAGTTCTTC

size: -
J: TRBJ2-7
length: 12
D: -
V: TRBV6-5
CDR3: CASQGTNYEQYF
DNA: TGTGCCAGCCAGGGCACTAACTACGAGCAGTACTTC

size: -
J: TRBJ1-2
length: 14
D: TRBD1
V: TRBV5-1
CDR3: CASSAQGGTYGYTF
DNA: TGCGCCAGCAGCGCACAGGGGGGGACTTACGGCTACACCTTC

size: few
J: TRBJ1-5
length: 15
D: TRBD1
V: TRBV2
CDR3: CASQQGAQDWQPQHF
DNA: TGTGCCAGCCAACAGGGGGCCCAGGATTGGCAGCCCCAGCATTTT

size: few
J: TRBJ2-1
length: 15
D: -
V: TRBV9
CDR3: CASSVALTNAVEQFF
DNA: TGTGCCAGCAGCGTAGCCCTAACCAATGCTGTTGAGCAGTTCTTC

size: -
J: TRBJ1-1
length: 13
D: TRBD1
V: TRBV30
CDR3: CAWSRTGDTEAFF
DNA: TGTGCCTGGTCAAGGACAGGGGACACTGAAGCTTTCTTT

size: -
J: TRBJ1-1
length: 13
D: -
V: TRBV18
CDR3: CASSLQPNTEAFF
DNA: TGTGCCAGCTCACTACAACCGAACACTGAAGCTTTCTTT

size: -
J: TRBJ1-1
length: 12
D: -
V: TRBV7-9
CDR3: CASSPNAAEAFF
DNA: TGTGCCAGCAGCCCGAACGCGGCTGAAGCTTTCTTT

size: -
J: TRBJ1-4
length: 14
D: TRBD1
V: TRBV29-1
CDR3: CSVELGQGREKLFF
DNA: TGCAGCGTTGAACTCGGACAGGGGAGGGAAAAACTGTTTTTT

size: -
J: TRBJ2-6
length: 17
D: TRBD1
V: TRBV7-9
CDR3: CASSLDRGRPGANVLTF
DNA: TGTGCCAGCAGCTTAGACAGGGGGCGCCCTGGGGCCAACGTCCTGACTTTC

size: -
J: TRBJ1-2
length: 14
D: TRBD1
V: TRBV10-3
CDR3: CAISSDRGVNGYTF
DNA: TGTGCCATCAGTTCAGACAGGGGGGTTAATGGCTACACCTTC

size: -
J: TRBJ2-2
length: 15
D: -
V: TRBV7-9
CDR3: CASSLGLVGTGELFF
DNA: TGTGCCAGCAGCTTAGGGCTAGTCGGCACCGGGGAGCTGTTTTTT

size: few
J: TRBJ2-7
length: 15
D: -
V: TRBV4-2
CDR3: CASSQDRGGGWEQYF
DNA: TGTGCCAGCAGCCAAGATAGAGGGGGGGGCTGGGAGCAGTACTTC

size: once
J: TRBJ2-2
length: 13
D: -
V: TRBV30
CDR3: CAWSLQATGELFF
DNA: TGTGCCTGGAGTCTGCAGGCCACCGGGGAGCTGTTTTTT

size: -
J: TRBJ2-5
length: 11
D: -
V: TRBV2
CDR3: CASQNQETQYF
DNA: TGTGCCAGCCAAAATCAAGAGACCCAGTACTTC

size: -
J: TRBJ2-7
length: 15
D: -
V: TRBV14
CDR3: CASSQDPRSGYEQYF
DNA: TGTGCCAGCAGCCAAGATCCCCGTTCGGGGTACGAGCAGTACTTC

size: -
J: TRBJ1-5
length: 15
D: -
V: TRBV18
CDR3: CASSPMQTVNQPQHF
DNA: TGTGCCAGCTCACCTATGCAGACTGTTAATCAGCCCCAGCATTTT

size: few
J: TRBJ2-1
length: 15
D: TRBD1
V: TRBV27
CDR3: CASSGTGWSYNEQFF
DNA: TGTGCCAGCAGTGGGACAGGGTGGTCCTACAATGAGCAGTTCTTC

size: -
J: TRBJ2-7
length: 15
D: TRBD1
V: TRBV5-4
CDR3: CASGSSGQISYEQYF
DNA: TGTGCCAGCGGCTCCTCGGGACAGATATCCTACGAGCAGTACTTC

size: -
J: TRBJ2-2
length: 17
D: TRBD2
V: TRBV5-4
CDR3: CASSLGWTSGNTGELFF
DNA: TGTGCCAGCAGCTTGGGGTGGACTAGCGGGAACACCGGGGAGCTGTTTTTT

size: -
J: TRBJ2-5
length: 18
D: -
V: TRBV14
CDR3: CASSQDPTGTTFQETQYF
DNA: TGTGCCAGCAGCCAAGATCCAACAGGGACTACGTTCCAAGAGACCCAGTACTTC

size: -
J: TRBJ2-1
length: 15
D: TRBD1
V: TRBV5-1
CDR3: CASRLGQAIYNEQFF
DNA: TGCGCCAGCAGATTGGGACAGGCTATCTACAATGAGCAGTTCTTC

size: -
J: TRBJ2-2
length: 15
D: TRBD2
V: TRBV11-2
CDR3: CASPTSGTNTGELFF
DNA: TGTGCCAGCCCCACTAGCGGGACGAACACCGGGGAGCTGTTTTTT

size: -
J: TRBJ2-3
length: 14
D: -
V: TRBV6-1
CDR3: CASSDSPGVGTQYF
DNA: TGTGCCAGCAGTGATTCTCCGGGAGTGGGTACGCAGTATTTT

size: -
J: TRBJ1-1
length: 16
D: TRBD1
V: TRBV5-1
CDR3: CASSLVRQGADTEAFF
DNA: TGCGCCAGCAGCTTGGTAAGGCAGGGGGCAGACACTGAAGCTTTCTTT

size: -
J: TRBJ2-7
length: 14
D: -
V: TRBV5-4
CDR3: CASSLRGSVYEQYF
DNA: TGTGCCAGCAGCTTGAGGGGATCGGTCTACGAGCAGTACTTC

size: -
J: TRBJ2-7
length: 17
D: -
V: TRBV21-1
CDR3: CASSTLVHPPPSGEQYF
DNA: TGTGCCAGCAGCACCTTGGTGCATCCTCCCCCTTCGGGGGAGCAGTACTTC

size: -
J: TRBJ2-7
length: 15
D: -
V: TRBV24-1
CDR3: CATSDSTRQVYEQYF
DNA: TGTGCCACCAGTGATTCCACGAGACAGGTCTACGAGCAGTACTTC

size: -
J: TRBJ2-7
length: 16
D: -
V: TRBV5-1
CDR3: CASSLKPSDDSYEQYF
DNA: TGCGCCAGCAGCCTGAAACCTAGCGATGATTCCTACGAGCAGTACTTC

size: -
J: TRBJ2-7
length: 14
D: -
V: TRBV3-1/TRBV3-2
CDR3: CASSQGRGPGEQYF
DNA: TGTGCCAGCAGCCAGGGAAGGGGTCCAGGCGAGCAGTACTTC

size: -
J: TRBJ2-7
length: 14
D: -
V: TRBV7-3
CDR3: CASSLTGGSYEQYF
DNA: TGTGCCAGCAGCTTAACCGGGGGCTCCTACGAGCAGTACTTC

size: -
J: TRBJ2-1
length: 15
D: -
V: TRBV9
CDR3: CASSVVGGPGDEQFF
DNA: TGTGCCAGCAGCGTAGTCGGGGGGCCCGGCGATGAGCAGTTCTTC

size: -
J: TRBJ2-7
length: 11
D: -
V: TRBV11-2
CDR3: CASSPLYEQYF
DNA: TGTGCCAGCAGCCCCCTTTACGAGCAGTACTTC

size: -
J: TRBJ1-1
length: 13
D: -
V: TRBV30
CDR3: CAWSAVVNTEAFF
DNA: TGTGCCTGGAGTGCGGTCGTTAACACTGAAGCTTTCTTT

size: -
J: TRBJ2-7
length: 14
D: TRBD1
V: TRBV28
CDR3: CASTPGTAFYEQYF
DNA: TGTGCCAGCACCCCCGGGACAGCTTTCTACGAGCAGTACTTC

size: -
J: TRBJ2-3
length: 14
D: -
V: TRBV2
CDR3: CASIASHLTDTQYF
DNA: TGTGCCAGCATAGCTAGTCATTTGACAGATACGCAGTATTTT

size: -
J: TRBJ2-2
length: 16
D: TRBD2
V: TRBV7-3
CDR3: CASSLHPSGNTGELFF
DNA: TGTGCCAGCAGCTTACATCCTAGCGGGAACACCGGGGAGCTGTTTTTT

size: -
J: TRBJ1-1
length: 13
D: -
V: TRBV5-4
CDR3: CASSFSGIAEAFF
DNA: TGTGCCAGCAGCTTCTCGGGGATTGCTGAAGCTTTCTTT

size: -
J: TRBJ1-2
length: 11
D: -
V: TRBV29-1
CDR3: CSVTCSYGYTF
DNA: TGCAGCGTTACCTGCAGCTATGGCTACACCTTC

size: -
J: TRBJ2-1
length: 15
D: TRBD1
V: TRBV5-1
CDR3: CASSFGQGRYNEQFF
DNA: TGCGCCAGCAGCTTTGGACAGGGCCGGTACAATGAGCAGTTCTTC

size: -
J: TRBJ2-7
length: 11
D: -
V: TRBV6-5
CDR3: CASTGAYEQYF
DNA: TGTGCCAGCACAGGGGCCTACGAGCAGTACTTC